Each of the 7 T cell receptor beta chains below was sequenced from the same sample in a study of shared clonotypes between healthy human individuals. Generated by immunoSEQ multiplex PCR, the TCRdb table keeps only in-frame clones and is missing some. This table has approximately 470,000 clones, approximately 82% appearing once. The sequenced sample was PBMCs. These receptors came from a woman aged 40-49 years in good health. Some clones in this sample may be carry-over from other donors' samples.

The chain links TRBV27 to TRBJ2-1; 7 positions match TRBD2. This CDR3 spans 14 amino acids. The V gene end was trimmed by 6 bases and the J gene end by 4 bases; junction bases not matched to a gene: 6. Germline V CDR1 and CDR2: MNHEY, SMNVEV (reference sequence). The CDR3 nucleotides are TGTGCCAGCAGCCGGGGAGGGCAGTACAATGAGCAGTTCTTC. Protein sequence: CASSRGGQYNEQFF.

Comments on this clone: It differs at one base from a far larger clone, so likely a read error. This CDR3 fails to terminate in the conserved phenylalanine or tryptophan, so it likely reflects a read error. The V gene is TRBV10-2, the J gene TRBJ1-1; D gene uncertain. This CDR3 region has 12 residues. The V end was cut by 8 bases, the J end by 8 bases, with 15 bases between. Germline V CDR1 and CDR2: WSHSY, SAAADI. The CDR3 is CASGPRFGEAFS. CDR3 nucleotides: TGCGCCAGCGGGCCGAGATTTGGCGAAGCTTTCTCT.

The J gene is TRBJ2-1, the V gene TRBV9; 12 positions agree with TRBD2. CDR1 is SGDLS, CDR2 YYNGEE, per germline. CDR3 length: 17 residues. The trim removed 3 bases at V and 4 bases at J, leaving 8 bases unmatched. CDR3 DNA: TGTGCCAGCAGCGGCGGCAAGACTAGCGGGAGTTACAATGAGCAGTTCTTC. Amino acids: CASSGGKTSGSYNEQFF.

The chain is built from TRBV28 and TRBJ2-1; D gene ambiguous. Trimming stripped 4 bases from V and 3 bases from J, with 4 bases between. CDR3 size: 12 residues. Per germline, CDR1 MDHEN and CDR2 SYDVKM. The CDR3 region is CASSSNYNEQFF. The CDR3, as DNA: TGTGCCAGCAGTTCAAACTACAATGAGCAGTTCTTC.

Comments on this clone: One base away lies a much larger clone, so this may be a sequencing read error. The chain has TRBV29-1 and TRBJ2-2, with TRBD2 matching 7 bases. Per germline, CDR1 SQVTM and CDR2 ANQGSEA. The CDR3 sequence is 15 residues long. CDR3 coding DNA: TGCATCGTTGAATTCGGGAGGTCCGGCACCGGGGAGCTGTTTTTT. It translates to CIVEFGRSGTGELFF.

This clone has a handful of counts. V is TRBV25-1 and J is TRBJ1-1, with 7 positions matching TRBD1. V gave up 3 bases and J gave up 5 bases; unmatched junction bases: 12. Germline CDR1 reads MGHDK; CDR2 reads SYGVNS. The CDR3 totals 16 residues. DNA for the CDR3: TGTGCCAGCAGTGAGGTTCTAGGGGGCGGGCGAACTGAAGCTTTCTTT. It specifies CASSEVLGGGRTEAFF.

This sequence joins TRBV14 and TRBJ2-7; tentative D call: TRBD1 (6 bases). The CDR3 covers 14 residues. Per germline, CDR1 SGHDN and CDR2 FVKESK. V was cut by 3 bases and J by 4 bases, with 13 bases left in between. Here the CDR3 DNA reads TGTGCCAGCAGCCACCTTAACAGGGTATACGAGCAGTACTTC. This codes for CASSHLNRVYEQYF.